A selection of T cell receptor beta chains follows, all from one sample in a study of T cell responses to AZD1222 COVID-19 vaccine. TCRdb's table, derived via immunoSEQ multiplex PCR, lists solely in-frame clones and lacks some. The profile shows 60,000 or so clones, approximately 82% of them singletons. The sample was peripheral blood, taken on day 0 of AZD1222 vaccination. The receptors shown here come from an adult in good health. Each CDR3 is given with its conserved first and last residue. D genes are given only for firm matches. Only part of the rows carry a size: once, few, many, or a class if the clone is expanded.

abundance | d_gene | j_gene | v_gene | CDR3aa | CDR3nt
once | TRBD2 | TRBJ2-7 | TRBV28 | CASSRLAVFSYEQYF | TGTGCCAGCAGTAGACTAGCGGTTTTCTCCTACGAGCAGTACTTC
NA | TRBD2 | TRBJ2-3 | TRBV29-1 | CSVDLGLAGGDTQYF | TGCAGCGTTGACCTCGGACTAGCGGGAGGCGATACGCAGTATTTT
NA | NA | TRBJ1-2 | TRBV27 | CASSPSLIRGHYGYTF | TGTGCCAGCAGCCCTTCTTTAATCAGGGGACACTATGGCTACACCTTC
few | NA | TRBJ1-5 | TRBV10-3 | CAISEPGGNQPQHF | TGTGCCATCAGTGAGCCTGGGGGCAATCAGCCCCAGCATTTT
NA | TRBD2 | TRBJ2-1 | TRBV7-3 | CASSLTKGLAGGPEIEQFF | TGTGCCAGCAGCTTAACTAAAGGACTAGCGGGAGGGCCTGAAATTGAGCAGTTCTTC
NA | NA | TRBJ2-5 | TRBV5-4 | CASSSMGAGQKETQYF | TGTGCCAGCAGCAGTATGGGGGCGGGACAGAAAGAGACCCAGTACTTC
NA | NA | TRBJ2-1 | TRBV4-3 | CASSQSLFIEQFF | TGCGCCAGCAGCCAAAGTTTATTCATTGAGCAGTTCTTC
few | NA | TRBJ2-7 | TRBV28 | CASSLDLKHYEQYF | TGTGCCAGCAGTCTCGATTTAAAGCACTACGAGCAGTACTTC
NA | TRBD1 | TRBJ1-1 | TRBV5-4 | CASSSNRGLGTEAFF | TGTGCCAGCAGCTCCAACAGGGGACTTGGTACTGAAGCTTTCTTT
NA | NA | TRBJ1-2 | TRBV6-6 | CASSLEGGYTF | TGTGCCAGCAGTCTCGAGGGGGGCTACACCTTC
NA | NA | TRBJ2-3 | TRBV20-1 | CSARDNWLVYF | TGCAGTGCTAGAGATAACTGGTTGGTGTATTTT
NA | TRBD2 | TRBJ2-1 | TRBV5-1 | CASTLGSPSGSYNEQFF | TGCGCCAGCACGCTAGGTAGTCCTAGCGGGTCCTACAATGAGCAGTTCTTC
few | TRBD2 | TRBJ2-2 | TRBV5-1 | CASSPRRAGELSTGELFF | TGCGCCAGCAGCCCGAGGCGAGCGGGAGAACTGAGCACCGGGGAGCTGTTTTTT
NA | NA | TRBJ2-5 | TRBV7-9 | CASSRGIQETQYF | TGTGCCAGCTCGAGGGGGATACAAGAGACCCAGTACTTC
NA | NA | TRBJ1-1 | TRBV7-9 | CASSLEGGTEAFF | TGTGCCAGCAGCCTTGAGGGTGGAACTGAAGCTTTCTTT